The entry below describes one TCR beta chain. Its antigen is as yet unknown. Deep level was the assay's run setting. The assay was immunoSEQ multiplex PCR, and TCRdb's table has in-frame clones only and misses some. The data contain more than 500,000 clones, approximately 96% of them singletons. The naive CD8 subset, CD45RO-negative cells positively selected for CCR7, excluded terminally differentiated effector memory CD45RA+ cells. These data are taken from a study of shared clonotypes between healthy human individuals. Study findings and constraints: A handful of donors held 5% to 5.5% of naive CD4 clonotypes in common. Blood was the only sampled material, and tissue repertoires likely differ.

The receptor's source is a woman between 25 and 40 years old in good health. The specimen sequenced was naive CD8+ T cells sorted from blood.

The CDR3 region is CASSTSVSSYEQYF. CDR3 DNA sequence: TGTGCCAGCAGTACTAGCGTGAGCTCCTACGAGCAGTACTTC. This chain links TRBV28 with TRBJ2-7; 7 bases map to TRBD2. The V gene end was trimmed by 5 bases and the J gene end by 0 bases; junction bases not matched to a gene: 4. The CDR3 has 14 residues. CDR1 is MDHEN and CDR2 is SYDVKM in the germline V gene.